The rows below give T cell receptor beta chains drawn from one sample of a study of cytomegalovirus exposure and HLA in healthy donors. The protocol was immunoSEQ multiplex PCR, while the TCRdb copy is restricted to in-frame clones and leaves out a portion. Among about 140,000 clones listed, 80% were seen once. Material: PBMCs. These receptors were taken from a man aged 35 to 55 in good health and CMV-seropositive. Both conserved end residues are part of each CDR3. A D gene is named only where the DNA matches it firmly. A clone size is listed for some rows: how often the clone was seen (once, few, many), or a class if it is expanded.

V gene,J gene,CDR3 length,D gene,clone size,CDR3 DNA,CDR3 protein
TRBV7-8,TRBJ2-7,14,TRBD1,NA,TGTGCCAGCAGCCAAACAGGGGGCGCCTACGAGCAGTACTTC,CASSQTGGAYEQYF
TRBV2,TRBJ2-3,14,TRBD1,NA,TGTGCCAGCACAGGACAGGGCAGCACAGATACGCAGTATTTT,CASTGQGSTDTQYF
TRBV6-6,TRBJ2-7,16,NA,NA,TGTGCCAGCAGTTACTCGAGGGACATACCCTCCCACGAGCAGTACTTC,CASSYSRDIPSHEQYF
TRBV7-9,TRBJ2-7,16,TRBD1,NA,TGTGCCAGCAGCTCAACCCGGACAGGTAGCTCCTACGAGCAGTACTTC,CASSSTRTGSSYEQYF
TRBV4-2,TRBJ2-1,13,TRBD1,NA,TGTGCCAGCAGCCAAGATGAAACGACAGGGGCGTTCTTC,CASSQDETTGAFF
TRBV5-4,TRBJ2-7,15,TRBD2,NA,TGTGCCAGCAGCTTGGGGGGACTAGCGGGAAACGAGCAGTACTTC,CASSLGGLAGNEQYF
TRBV4-2,TRBJ2-5,14,NA,NA,TGTGCCAGCAGCCAAGGGAGCCTGGAGGAGACCCAGTACTTC,CASSQGSLEETQYF
TRBV11-3,TRBJ1-2,14,TRBD1,few,TGTGCCAGCAGTGGACAGGGGCTAGGCTATGGCTACACCTTC,CASSGQGLGYGYTF
TRBV7-9,TRBJ2-6,16,NA,NA,TGTGCCAGCAGCTTAGCTGGGGGCGCCGGGGCCAACGTCCTGACTTTC,CASSLAGGAGANVLTF
TRBV19,TRBJ2-2,16,TRBD1,NA,TGTGCCAGTGGGGATTGGGACAGGGGGAACACCGGGGAGCTGTTTTTT,CASGDWDRGNTGELFF
TRBV29-1,TRBJ1-1,12,NA,few,TGCAGCGTAGGCGGGGCGTACACTGAAGCTTTCTTT,CSVGGAYTEAFF
TRBV6-6,TRBJ1-1,11,NA,NA,TGTGCCAGCAGTTTTGGGACAGAAGCTTTCTTT,CASSFGTEAFF
TRBV19,TRBJ1-5,15,NA,NA,TGTGCCAGTAGTGGCCGGCGGGGGAGCAATCAGCCCCAGCATTTT,CASSGRRGSNQPQHF
TRBV6-5,TRBJ2-7,14,NA,NA,TGTGCCAGCCGACAAAGGAAAGGGGATCACGAGCAGTACTTC,CASRQRKGDHEQYF
TRBV15,TRBJ2-5,12,NA,NA,TGTGCCACCAAGGCCAGCGGGGAGACCCAGTACTTC,CATKASGETQYF
TRBV18,TRBJ1-1,13,NA,NA,TGTGCCAGCTCGCAGAAATCCAACACTGAAGCTTTCTTT,CASSQKSNTEAFF
TRBV19,TRBJ1-2,15,NA,NA,TGTGCCAGTAGTAACCGGACTCCCCGGGACTATGGCTACACCTTC,CASSNRTPRDYGYTF
TRBV7-9,TRBJ1-2,15,NA,NA,TGTGCCAGCAGCTTAGCACAGACGGGGGACTATGGCTACACCTTC,CASSLAQTGDYGYTF
TRBV5-4,TRBJ2-4,18,NA,NA,TGTGCCAGCAGCTTGAACGTGGTCTCGGGAGTAGCCAAAAACATTCAGTACTTC,CASSLNVVSGVAKNIQYF
TRBV4-2,TRBJ2-5,18,TRBD2,NA,TGTGCCAGCAGCCAAGGGACTAATGCAGCGGGGGGGCAAGAGACCCAGTACTTC,CASSQGTNAAGGQETQYF
TRBV29-1,TRBJ2-7,13,TRBD1,NA,TGCAGCGTTGAAGAGGGGACAGGTAACGAGCAGTACTTC,CSVEEGTGNEQYF
TRBV7-2,TRBJ2-2,16,TRBD2,NA,TGTGCCAGCAGCTTAACGGGACTAGCCAACACCGGGGAGCTGTTTTTT,CASSLTGLANTGELFF
TRBV6-5,TRBJ1-6,14,TRBD1,few,TGTGCCAGCAGTGAAGGACAGGGGGTTTCACCCCTCCACTTT,CASSEGQGVSPLHF
TRBV6-1,TRBJ2-7,14,TRBD1,NA,TGTGCCAGCAGTATTACAGGGGAGAGGTACGAGCAGTACTTC,CASSITGERYEQYF
TRBV9,TRBJ2-2,16,TRBD2,NA,TGTGCCAGCCGCGCGGGGGGGGGCCCGGTGACCGGGGAGCTGTTTTTT,CASRAGGGPVTGELFF
TRBV29-1,TRBJ1-1,11,NA,NA,TGCAGCGGGTGGACGGGGACTGAAGCTTTCTTT,CSGWTGTEAFF
TRBV28,TRBJ2-7,14,NA,NA,TGTGCCAGCAGTTTATTGCAGGGGCCCTACGAGCAGTACTTC,CASSLLQGPYEQYF
TRBV4-1,TRBJ1-5,15,TRBD1,NA,TGCGCCAGCAGCCAAGAGGACAGGGTCAATCAGCCCCAGCATTTT,CASSQEDRVNQPQHF
TRBV9,TRBJ1-1,14,NA,few,TGTGCCAGCAGCGCCCGGGACTTGAACACTGAAGCTTTCTTT,CASSARDLNTEAFF
TRBV4-2,TRBJ2-5,16,TRBD1,NA,TGTGCCAGCAGCCAAGAATGGACAGGTATACAAGAGACCCAGTACTTC,CASSQEWTGIQETQYF
TRBV14,TRBJ2-7,17,NA,NA,TGTGCCAGCAGCCGGTCCCTTGGCCCTCTCTCCTCCTACGAGCAGTACTTC,CASSRSLGPLSSYEQYF
TRBV7-9,TRBJ2-7,15,TRBD2,few,TGTGCCAGCAGCTTAGGGGGGGGGAGCCACTACGAGCAGTACTTC,CASSLGGGSHYEQYF
TRBV5-5,TRBJ1-5,17,NA,NA,TGTGCCAGCAGCTTTGGACAGCGGACTGGGGGCAATCAGCCCCAGCATTTT,CASSFGQRTGGNQPQHF
TRBV6-5,TRBJ1-2,13,NA,NA,TGTGCCAGCAGGCTTCAGGGCAACTATGGCTACACCTTC,CASRLQGNYGYTF
TRBV7-9,TRBJ2-7,15,TRBD2,few,TGTGCCAGCAGCTCGCCGGGACTAGCGGGGTACGAGCAGTACTTC,CASSSPGLAGYEQYF
TRBV13,TRBJ2-1,14,TRBD1,NA,TGTGCCAGCAGCTTTGTACAGGGGGGTAGTGAGCAGTTCTTC,CASSFVQGGSEQFF
TRBV5-1,TRBJ2-1,15,NA,NA,TGCGCCAGCAGCCAACAGGTTAGCTCCTACAATGAGCAGTTCTTC,CASSQQVSSYNEQFF
TRBV5-1,TRBJ2-7,14,TRBD1,NA,TGCGCCAGCAGCCACGCCTTGAACAGGGGCGAGCAGTACTTC,CASSHALNRGEQYF
TRBV6-5,TRBJ2-2,14,NA,NA,TGTGCCAGCAGTCGTCGACAGGACACCGGGGAGCTGTTTTTT,CASSRRQDTGELFF
TRBV5-6,TRBJ1-2,14,TRBD1,once,TGTGCCAGCAGCTTGGACAGGGGCCCCTATGGCTACACCTTC,CASSLDRGPYGYTF
TRBV27,TRBJ1-1,15,TRBD1,NA,TGTGCCAGCAGCCCGCAAAAGGGGGCGAACACTGAAGCTTTCTTT,CASSPQKGANTEAFF
TRBV19,TRBJ2-1,15,TRBD1,NA,TGTGCCAGTAGTTCTGGACAGGGTAGGTACAATGAGCAGTTCTTC,CASSSGQGRYNEQFF
TRBV15,TRBJ2-1,17,TRBD2,NA,TGTGCCACCAGCAGAGCGGGGACTAGCGGGGAATACAATGAGCAGTTCTTC,CATSRAGTSGEYNEQFF
TRBV6-1,TRBJ2-1,15,TRBD2,NA,TGTGCCAGCAGTTCACTAGCGGGAGGATCCCGGGAGCAGTTCTTC,CASSSLAGGSREQFF
TRBV7-6,TRBJ2-5,18,TRBD2,NA,TGTGCCAGCAGCTTATCAGTCCTAGCGGGGGTGGCGAAAGAGACCCAGTACTTC,CASSLSVLAGVAKETQYF
TRBV11-3,TRBJ2-7,17,TRBD2,NA,TGTGCCAGCAGCTTACAGGGGACTAGCGGGGGAACCTACGAGCAGTACTTC,CASSLQGTSGGTYEQYF
TRBV14,TRBJ2-5,15,TRBD1,NA,TGTGCCAGCAGCCCAGGGGGCGCAAAGTCCGAGACCCAGTACTTC,CASSPGGAKSETQYF
TRBV7-9,TRBJ1-2,15,NA,NA,TGTGCCAGCAGCTTACATTCCGGAGAGAACTATGGCTACACCTTC,CASSLHSGENYGYTF
TRBV29-1,TRBJ1-4,14,TRBD1,NA,TGCAGCGTTCTGAAAGGGGGCCTGGATGAAAAACTGTTTTTT,CSVLKGGLDEKLFF
TRBV6-1,TRBJ2-3,15,NA,once,TGTGCCAGCAGTGAGGGCAGCATTCACACAGATACGCAGTATTTT,CASSEGSIHTDTQYF
TRBV6-1,TRBJ1-3,15,NA,NA,TGTGCCAGCAGTGAAGCCCCCTACTCTGGAAACACCATATATTTT,CASSEAPYSGNTIYF
TRBV5-1,TRBJ2-5,13,NA,once,TGCGCCAGCAGCTTGGAACCGGAAGAGACCCAGTACTTC,CASSLEPEETQYF